This section outlines one T cell receptor beta chain sequence together with its context. The CDR3 sequence is 14 residues long. Germline-derived CDR1 and CDR2 are ENHRY and SYGVKD. Trimming stripped 4 bases from V and 2 bases from J, with 10 bases between. This specimen belongs to a study of blood T cell repertoires in COVID-19. Assay used: immunoSEQ multiplex PCR; TCRdb lists only in-frame clones, some missing. The sample contains about 300,000 clones, about 90% of which appear only once. The TCR sequence derives from a woman aged 25 to 39 who had recovered from COVID-19. Sequenced: PBMCs or T cells enriched from blood (not recorded which). The chain has TRBV10-3 and TRBJ2-3, with D unclear. CDR3 protein: CAISAPELTDTQYF. The CDR3 bases are TGTGCCATCAGTGCCCCGGAGCTCACAGATACGCAGTATTTT.